Detailed here is one T cell receptor (beta chain). Antigen specificity is unknown. The sample is drawn from a study of a mutant IDH1 vaccine in newly diagnosed glioma. V gave up 7 bases and J gave up 4 bases, with 13 bases separating them. CDR1 is LNHDA and CDR2 is SQIVND in the germline V gene (reference sequence). The CDR3 has 13 residues. Assay used: immunoSEQ multiplex PCR; TCRdb lists only in-frame clones, some missing. The sample consists of around 32,000 clones, around 80% of them appearing once. Noted time point: week 35, safety follow-up. Each dose delivered 300 ug of mutant IDH1 20-mer peptide subcutaneously with imiquimod.

Material: PBMCs, obtained from a glioma patient whose treatment included an IDH1 peptide vaccine. The TCR was taken from a middle-aged man with glioma. Some clones in this sample may be carry-over from other donors' samples. The chain carries TRBV19 and TRBJ1-1; D is perhaps TRBD1 (5 bases). The CDR3 DNA reads as TGTGCCAGTACCACTAAGGGGACCACTGAAGCTTTCTTT. This translates into CASTTKGTTEAFF.